The 10 T cell receptor beta chains presented below share a single source sample, sequenced in a study of T cells after yellow fever vaccination. TCRdb reprocessed the 5' RACE reads with MiXCR, giving one entry per CDR3 protein. The table includes 99,000 or so distinct CDR3 sequences, about 6% detected once. The material sequenced was CD8+ T cells sorted from PBMCs, taken 10 days after the yellow fever booster vaccination. These receptors were collected from a man aged 18 to 30 who received the YFV17D yellow fever vaccine.

This clonotype was observed a few times. This chain uses TRBV25-1 with TRBJ2-6, with TRBD1 matching 8 bases. CDR3 length: 17 residues. V was pared by 8 bases and J by 2 bases, with 11 bases of the junction left unmatched. CDR1 and CDR2 from the germline V gene are MGHDK and SYGVNS. CDR3 in DNA: TGTGCCAGCGCTTCCACAGGGGGTCTACCTGGGGCCAACGTCCTGACTTTC. Protein product: CASASTGGLPGANVLTF.

The chain carries TRBV7-6 and TRBJ2-1; D not resolved. Germline-derived CDR1 and CDR2 are SGHVS and FNYEAQ. V shed 1 base and J shed 2 bases, with 6 bases lying between them. The CDR3 loop spans 14 amino acids. The CDR3 is CASSLESPYNEQFF. CDR3 sequence (DNA): TGTGCCAGCAGCTTAGAGAGTCCCTACAATGAGCAGTTCTTC.

The sample holds a few counts of this clonotype. This chain links TRBV12-5 with TRBJ1-2; D gene ambiguous. V lost 5 bases to trimming and J lost 8 bases, with 15 bases between them. The CDR3 sequence is 13 residues long. In germline, CDR1 is LGHNT, CDR2 FRNRAP. CDR3 amino acids: CASGTTPDGGYTF. CDR3 nucleotide sequence: TGTGCTAGTGGTACGACCCCGGACGGCGGCTACACCTTC.

This clonotype occurred a few times. The chain employs TRBV5-1 and TRBJ1-1; no clear D. CDR1 and CDR2 from the germline V gene are SGHRS and YFSETQ. V was clipped by 4 bases and J by 4 bases, with 8 bases between them. This CDR3 has 12 amino acids. The CDR3 region has the DNA TGCGCCAGCAGCATCTTAGGCACTGAAGCTTTCTTT. Protein product: CASSILGTEAFF.

This clonotype appeared many times. The CDR3 region is CASSSRGDQETQYF. In DNA, the CDR3 is TGTGCCAGCAGTTCCCGGGGCGACCAAGAGACCCAGTACTTC. V usage is TRBV28 and J usage is TRBJ2-5, with D tentatively TRBD1 or TRBD2 (5 bases each). Germline-derived CDR1 and CDR2 are MDHEN and SYDVKM. The V and J ends lost 4 bases and 0 bases respectively, with 9 bases between them. The CDR3 has 14 amino acids.

This clonotype has more than one count but fewer than ten. The rearrangement uses TRBV14 and TRBJ2-2, with 8 bases fitting TRBD1. Germline CDR1 SGHDN, CDR2 FVKESK. V gave up 4 bases and J gave up 0 bases; unmatched junction bases: 4. The CDR3 is 16 residues long. Here the CDR3 DNA reads TGTGCCAGCAGCCCCCGGGACAGGCCGAACACCGGGGAGCTGTTTTTT. Translating gives CASSPRDRPNTGELFF.

This clonotype was observed a handful of times. CDR3 coding DNA: TGCAGTGCTTCTCGGCCCCGTCTAGCGGCCAGCACAGATACGCAGTATTTT. It translates to CSASRPRLAASTDTQYF. J is TRBJ2-3 and V is TRBV20-1; 7 bases line up with TRBD2. The germline CDR1 and CDR2 sequences are DFQATT and SNEGSKA (reference sequence). The CDR3 is 17 amino acids. The V and J ends lost 5 bases and 0 bases, in that order; junction bases with no gene match: 14.

The table lists this clonotype with many counts. The V gene is TRBV10-1, the J gene TRBJ2-7; 9 bases agree with TRBD1. Germline V gives CDR1 WNHNN, CDR2 SYGVQD (reference sequence). V lost 0 bases and J lost 6; bases outside the gene matches: 3. The CDR3 runs to 14 residues. The CDR3 bases are TGCGCCAGCAGTGAGTCGGGACAGGGAGGCGAGCAGTACTTC. Protein sequence: CASSESGQGGEQYF.

Ten or more counts support this clonotype. The chain has TRBV5-1 and TRBJ1-3, with D unresolved. V lost 0 bases, J lost 4 bases, and 8 bases lay in between. The CDR3 loop spans 14 amino acids. Germline CDR1 SGHRS, CDR2 YFSETQ. The CDR3, as DNA: TGCGCCAGCAGCTTGGATACGGCAGGAAACACCATATATTTT. Amino acids: CASSLDTAGNTIYF.

This clonotype appeared many times. The chain carries TRBV12-3 or TRBV12-4 and TRBJ2-3; D unclear. This CDR3 is built from 13 residues. The ends were cut back, 3 bases at V and 0 bases at J, with 4 bases in the middle. Written as DNA, the CDR3 is TGTGCCAGCAGTTTCCCCAGCACAGATACGCAGTATTTT. Encoded protein: CASSFPSTDTQYF.